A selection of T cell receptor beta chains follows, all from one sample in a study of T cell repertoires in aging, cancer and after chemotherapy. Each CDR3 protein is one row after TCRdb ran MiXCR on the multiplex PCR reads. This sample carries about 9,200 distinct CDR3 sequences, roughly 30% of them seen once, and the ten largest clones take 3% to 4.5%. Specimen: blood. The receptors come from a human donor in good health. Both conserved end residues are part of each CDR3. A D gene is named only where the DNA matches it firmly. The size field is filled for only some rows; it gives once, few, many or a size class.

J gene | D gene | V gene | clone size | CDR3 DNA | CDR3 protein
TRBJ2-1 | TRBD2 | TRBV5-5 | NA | TGTGCCAGCAGCGAGAGAATAGCGGGGAGCAATGAGCAGTTCTTC | CASSERIAGSNEQFF
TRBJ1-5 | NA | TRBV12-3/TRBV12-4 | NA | TGTGCCAGCAGTTTAACCTCAGGTCGAGAGCAGCCCCAGCATTTT | CASSLTSGREQPQHF
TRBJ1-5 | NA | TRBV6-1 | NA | TGTGCCAGCAACCCAGGGAATCAGCCCCAGCATTTT | CASNPGNQPQHF
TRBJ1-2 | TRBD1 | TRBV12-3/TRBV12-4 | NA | TGTGCCATCAAGGGCAGGGGGAATGGCTACACCTTC | CAIKGRGNGYTF
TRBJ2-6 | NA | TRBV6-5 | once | TGTGCCAGCTGTTACCATCAGGGGACCTCCTCTGGGGCCAACGTTCTGACTTTC | CASCYHQGTSSGANVLTF
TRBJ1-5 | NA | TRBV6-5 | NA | TGTGCCAGCAGTTACTCAGGCTATCAGCCCCAGCATTTT | CASSYSGYQPQHF
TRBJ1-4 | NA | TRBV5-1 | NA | TGCGCCAGCAGTCCCGGTCCGGATGAAAAACTGTTTTTT | CASSPGPDEKLFF
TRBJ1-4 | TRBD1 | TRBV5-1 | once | TGTGCCAGCAGCCGCCTAGTGGGACAGGGTGCTGAAAAACTGTTTTTT | CASSRLVGQGAEKLFF
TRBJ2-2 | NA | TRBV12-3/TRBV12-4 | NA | TGTGCCAGCAGCCTGGGGGGCCTCAACACCGGGGAGCTGTTTTTT | CASSLGGLNTGELFF
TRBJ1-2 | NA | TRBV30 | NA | TGTGCCTGGAGTCTAAGCGCGCTGGGAGGCTACACCTTC | CAWSLSALGGYTF
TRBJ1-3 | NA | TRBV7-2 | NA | TGTGCCAGCAGCTTACGCGGAAACACCATATATTTT | CASSLRGNTIYF
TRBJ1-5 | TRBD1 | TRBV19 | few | TGTGCCAGTAGCTCGGGACAGCCTTATAGCAATCAGCCCCAGCATTTT | CASSSGQPYSNQPQHF
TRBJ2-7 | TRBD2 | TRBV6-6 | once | TGTGCCAGCAGTTACGAAGGGATCGGGGGGTACGAGCAGTACTTC | CASSYEGIGGYEQYF
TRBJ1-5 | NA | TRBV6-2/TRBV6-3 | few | TGTGCCAGCAAGGCTCGGGGAGGTCAGCCCCAGCATTTT | CASKARGGQPQHF
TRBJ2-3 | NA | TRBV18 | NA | TGTGCCAGCTCACCACCGTCAGGGTCAGATACGCAGTATTTT | CASSPPSGSDTQYF
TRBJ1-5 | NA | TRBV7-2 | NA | TGTGCCAGCAGCTTAGCGACGGACAGCAATCAGCCCCAGCATTTT | CASSLATDSNQPQHF
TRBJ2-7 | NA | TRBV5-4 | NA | TGTGCCAGCAGCGTCGGGGGGCGGACCACCGCCTTCAAGCAGTACTTC | CASSVGGRTTAFKQYF
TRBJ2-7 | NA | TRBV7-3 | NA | TGTGCCAGCAGCCTAGGGTCAACCTACGAGCAGTACTTC | CASSLGSTYEQYF
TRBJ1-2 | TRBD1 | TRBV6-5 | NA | TGTGCCAGCAGCCACGACAGGGACCCGATCTATGGCTACACCTTC | CASSHDRDPIYGYTF
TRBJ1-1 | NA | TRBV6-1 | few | TGTGCCAGCAGAGATAGAGGGGGGTACACTGAAGCTTTCTTT | CASRDRGGYTEAFF
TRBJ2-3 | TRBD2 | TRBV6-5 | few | TGTGCCAGCAGTTACCTTTCCACTAGCGGGGGGGGGGATACGCAGTATTTT | CASSYLSTSGGGDTQYF
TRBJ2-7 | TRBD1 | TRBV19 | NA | TGTGCCAGTAGTATGACAGGGTTCTACGAGCAGTACTTC | CASSMTGFYEQYF
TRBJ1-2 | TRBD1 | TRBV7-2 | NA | TGTGCCAGCAGTTTAGGACAGGGCCTTACGAACTATGGCTACACCTTC | CASSLGQGLTNYGYTF
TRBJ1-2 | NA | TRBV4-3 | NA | TGCGCCAGCAGCCAAGAGAGTAGGATAGGGGTTAACTATGGCTACACCTTC | CASSQESRIGVNYGYTF
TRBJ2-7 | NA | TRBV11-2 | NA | TGTGCCAGCAGCCCAGTACGGGGGCCTACTTCCTACGAGCAGTACTTC | CASSPVRGPTSYEQYF
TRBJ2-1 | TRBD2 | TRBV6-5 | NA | TGTGCCAGCAGTGACCCCGGTGGTTGGGAGGGGAATGAGCAGTTCTTC | CASSDPGGWEGNEQFF
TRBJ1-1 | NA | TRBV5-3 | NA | TGTGCCAGCAGTTCAGGAGGCCCGATGAACACTGAAGCTTTCTTT | CASSSGGPMNTEAFF
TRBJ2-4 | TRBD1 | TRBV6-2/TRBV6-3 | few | TGTGCCAGCACCACGGGGACAGGGTGGAACATTCAGTACTTC | CASTTGTGWNIQYF
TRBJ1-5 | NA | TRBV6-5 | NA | TGTGCCAGCAGTTACGATTCAGGGTACGGTCAGCCCCAGCATTTT | CASSYDSGYGQPQHF
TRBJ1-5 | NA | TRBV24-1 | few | TGTGCCACCAGTCGGGGAAACCAGCCCCAGCATTTT | CATSRGNQPQHF
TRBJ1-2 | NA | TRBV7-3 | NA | TGTGCCAGCAGCTTCGGACTCACTAACTATGGCTACACCTTC | CASSFGLTNYGYTF
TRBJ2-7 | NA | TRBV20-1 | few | TGCAGTGCTAGTAACAGGGAGTACGAGCAGTACTTC | CSASNREYEQYF
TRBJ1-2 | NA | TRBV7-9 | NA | TGTGCCAGCAGCTTAGGGGGGGGGTATGGCTACACCTTC | CASSLGGGYGYTF
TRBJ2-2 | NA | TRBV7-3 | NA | TGTGCCAGCAGCTCAAAGTCGACCGGGGAGCTGTTTTTT | CASSSKSTGELFF
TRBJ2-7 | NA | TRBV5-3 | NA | TGTGCCAGAAGCTTGGCGGGGGATCTCTCCTACGAGCAGTACTTC | CARSLAGDLSYEQYF
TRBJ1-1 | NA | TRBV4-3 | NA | TGCGCCAGCAGCCAAGGGGCAGGGGAGACTGAAGCTTTCTTT | CASSQGAGETEAFF
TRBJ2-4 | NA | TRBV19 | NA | TGTGCCAGTAGTATCATCGGGGGCATGGGAAACATTCAGTACTTC | CASSIIGGMGNIQYF
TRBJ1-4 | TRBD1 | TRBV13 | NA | TGTGCCAGCAGCTGGGGACAGGGGGGAACTAATGAAAAACTGTTTTTT | CASSWGQGGTNEKLFF
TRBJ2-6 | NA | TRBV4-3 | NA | TGCGCCAGCAGCCAAGATGGGAGCTCTGGGGCCAACGTCCTGACTTTC | CASSQDGSSGANVLTF
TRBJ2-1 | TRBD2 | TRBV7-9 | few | TGTGCCAGCAGCTTAGGGGGGACTAGCGGAACCTACAATGAGCAGTTCTTC | CASSLGGTSGTYNEQFF
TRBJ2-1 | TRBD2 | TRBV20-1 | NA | TGCAGTGCTAGAGGACTAGCGGGGTTAAATGAGCAGTTCTTC | CSARGLAGLNEQFF
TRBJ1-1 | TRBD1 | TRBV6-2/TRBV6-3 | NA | TGTGCCAGCAGTCCATACAGGGGGCTGATCTCCCCCGGTCTGAACACTGAAGCTTTCTTT | CASSPYRGLISPGLNTEAFF
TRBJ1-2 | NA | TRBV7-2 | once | TGTGCCAGCAGCTCCTTCGAACAGGGTCGATACGAGCATTACTTC | CASSSFEQGRYEHYF
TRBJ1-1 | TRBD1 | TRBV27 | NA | TGTGCCAGGACCCTGCGACTGGACAGGGATCTATGGGCTAGGGGGAACACTGAAGCTTTCTTT | CARTLRLDRDLWARGNTEAFF
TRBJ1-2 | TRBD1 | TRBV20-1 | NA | TGCAGTGCCACAACCGGGACAGGGGCCTATGGCTACACCTTC | CSATTGTGAYGYTF
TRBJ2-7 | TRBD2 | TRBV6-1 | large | TGTGCCAGCAGTGAACTGGCGGGGGATAAGGACGAGCAGTACTTC | CASSELAGDKDEQYF
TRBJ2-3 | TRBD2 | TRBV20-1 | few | TGCAGTGCTGACCGAACTAGCGGGGACACAGATACGCAGTATTTT | CSADRTSGDTDTQYF
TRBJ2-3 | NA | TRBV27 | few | TGTGCCAGCAGTTTATCTCTCACAGATACGCAGTATTTT | CASSLSLTDTQYF
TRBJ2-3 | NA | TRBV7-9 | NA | TGTGCCAGCAGCTTAGCATTTCGTTCGGGTGTAGATACGCAGTATTTT | CASSLAFRSGVDTQYF
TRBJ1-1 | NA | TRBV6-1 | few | TGTGCCAGCAGTGAATTTAACACCATCCCACTGAACACTGAAGCTTTCTTT | CASSEFNTIPLNTEAFF
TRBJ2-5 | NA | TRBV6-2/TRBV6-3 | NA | TGTGCCAGCAGCATGATGGAGATGGAGACCCAGTACTTC | CASSMMEMETQYF
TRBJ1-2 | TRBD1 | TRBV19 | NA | TGTGCCATCTCCCCCGACGGGACAGGATATGGCTACACCTTC | CAISPDGTGYGYTF
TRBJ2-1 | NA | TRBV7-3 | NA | TGTGCCAGCAGCTTAGGCCGTTGGGGCAATGAGCAGTTCTTC | CASSLGRWGNEQFF
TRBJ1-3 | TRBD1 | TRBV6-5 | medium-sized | TGTGCCAGCAGTTACGCGACAGGGGCGGGAAACACCATATATTTT | CASSYATGAGNTIYF
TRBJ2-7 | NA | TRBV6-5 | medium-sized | TGTGCCAGCAGTTACTCCATTAGCGGCTCCTACGAGCAGTACTTC | CASSYSISGSYEQYF